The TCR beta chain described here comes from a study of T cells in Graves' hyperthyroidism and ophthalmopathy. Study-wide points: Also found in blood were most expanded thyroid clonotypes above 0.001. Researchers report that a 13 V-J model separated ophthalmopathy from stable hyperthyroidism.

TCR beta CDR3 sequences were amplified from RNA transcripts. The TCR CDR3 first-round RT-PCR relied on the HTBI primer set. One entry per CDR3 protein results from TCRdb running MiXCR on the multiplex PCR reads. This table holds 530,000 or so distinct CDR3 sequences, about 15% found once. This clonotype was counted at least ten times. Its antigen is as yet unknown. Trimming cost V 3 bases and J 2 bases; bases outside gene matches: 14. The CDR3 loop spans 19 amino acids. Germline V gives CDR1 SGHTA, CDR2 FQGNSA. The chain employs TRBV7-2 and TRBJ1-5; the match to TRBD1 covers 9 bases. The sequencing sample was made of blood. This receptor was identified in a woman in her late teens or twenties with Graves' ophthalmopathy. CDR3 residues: CASSFEDRGLGIGNQPQHF. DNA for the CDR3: TGTGCCAGCAGCTTCGAAGACAGGGGGTTAGGTATTGGCAATCAGCCCCAGCATTTT.